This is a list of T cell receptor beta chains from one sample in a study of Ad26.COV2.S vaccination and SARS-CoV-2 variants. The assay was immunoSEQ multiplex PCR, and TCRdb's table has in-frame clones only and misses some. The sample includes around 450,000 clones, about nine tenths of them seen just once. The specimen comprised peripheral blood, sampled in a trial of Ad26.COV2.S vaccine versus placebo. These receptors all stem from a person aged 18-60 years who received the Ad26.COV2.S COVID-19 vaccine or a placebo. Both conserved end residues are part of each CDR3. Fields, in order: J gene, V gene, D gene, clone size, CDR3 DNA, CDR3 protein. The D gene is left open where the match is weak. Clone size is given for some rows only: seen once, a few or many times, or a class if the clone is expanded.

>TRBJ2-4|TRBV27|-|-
TGTGCCAGCAGTTTACTGGAAAGCAAAAACATTCAGTACTTC
CASSLLESKNIQYF
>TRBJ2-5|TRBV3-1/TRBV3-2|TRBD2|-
TGTGCCAGCAGCCAGGGGGGAGCGCGGGGGGAGACCCAGTACTTC
CASSQGGARGETQYF
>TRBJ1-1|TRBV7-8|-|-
TGTGCCAGCAGCTTAGGGATCTGGGGCACTGAAGCTTTCTTT
CASSLGIWGTEAFF
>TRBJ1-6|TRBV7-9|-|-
TGTGCCAGCAGCTCGGCTAGGGTTGCGGGCTCACCCCTCCACTTT
CASSSARVAGSPLHF
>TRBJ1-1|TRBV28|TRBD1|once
TGTGCCAGCACGCTTACAGGGGGAACGCGGACTGAAGCTTTCTTT
CASTLTGGTRTEAFF
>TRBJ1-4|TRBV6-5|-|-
TGTGCCAGCAGTAGGGGGGGCGCCCCTAATGAAAAACTGTTTTTT
CASSRGGAPNEKLFF
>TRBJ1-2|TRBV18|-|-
TGTGCCAGCTCCTATAGTGGTGCGGGTTCCTATGGCTACACCTTC
CASSYSGAGSYGYTF
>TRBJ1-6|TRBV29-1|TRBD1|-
TGCAGCGTGCGGGACAGGGGCAATTCACCCCTCCACTTT
CSVRDRGNSPLHF
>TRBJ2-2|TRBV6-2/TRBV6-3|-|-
TGTGCCAGCAGTTACCTCCTTCCGGGAGACACCGGGGAGCTGTTTTTT
CASSYLLPGDTGELFF
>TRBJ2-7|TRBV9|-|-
TGTGCCAGCAGCGTAGCCCCTAGGGGGACCAGGGGCCAGCAGTACTTC
CASSVAPRGTRGQQYF
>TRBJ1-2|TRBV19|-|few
TGTGCCAGTAGCCTCGACTGGGCAGGTTATGGCTACACCTTC
CASSLDWAGYGYTF
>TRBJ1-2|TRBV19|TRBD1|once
TGTGCCAGTAGACCGGACAGGAACTATGGCTACACCTTC
CASRPDRNYGYTF
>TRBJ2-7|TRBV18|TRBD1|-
TGTGCCAGCTCACCAATCGACAGGGTGTGGCAGTACTTC
CASSPIDRVWQYF
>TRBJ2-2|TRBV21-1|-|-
TGTGCCAGGACAGGGAGACCAGGAATAGCGAACACCGGGGAGCTGTTTTTT
CARTGRPGIANTGELFF
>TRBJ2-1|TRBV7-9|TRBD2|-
TGTGCCAGCAGCTCAACTATGGCGGGAGAATATGAGCAGTTCTTC
CASSSTMAGEYEQFF
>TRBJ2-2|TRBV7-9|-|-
TGTGCCAGCAGCTTACAAGGGGTTGGGACCGGGGAGCTGTTTTTT
CASSLQGVGTGELFF
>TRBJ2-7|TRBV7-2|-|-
TGTGCCAGCAGCTCCAGGGACACCACCTACGAGCAGTACTTC
CASSSRDTTYEQYF
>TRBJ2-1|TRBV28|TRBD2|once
TGTGCCAGCAGTTGGGGAGGCACCGGGGGGAATGAGCAGTTCTTC
CASSWGGTGGNEQFF
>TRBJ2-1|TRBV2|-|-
TGTGCCAGCAGTGAATTTTCCTACAATGAGCAGTTCTTC
CASSEFSYNEQFF
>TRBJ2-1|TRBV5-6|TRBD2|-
TGTGCCAGCAGCTTGCATGGGGGCCTAGCGGGAAGGGGAGAGCAGTTCTTC
CASSLHGGLAGRGEQFF
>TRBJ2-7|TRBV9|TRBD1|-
TGTGCCAGCAGCTCAGGGGGTCAAAGTAACTCCTACGAGCAGTACTTC
CASSSGGQSNSYEQYF
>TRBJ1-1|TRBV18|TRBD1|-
TGTGCCAGCTCACCAAGACAGGGGGCTAGGAACACTGAAGCTTTCTTT
CASSPRQGARNTEAFF
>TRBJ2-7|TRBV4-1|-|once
TGCGCCAGCAGCCCCCGAAAGGGTAAAACCTACGAGCAGTACTTC
CASSPRKGKTYEQYF
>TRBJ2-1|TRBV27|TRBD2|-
TGTGCCAGCAGTTTAGGTAGACTAGCGGGAGTCCACAATGAGCAGTTCTTC
CASSLGRLAGVHNEQFF
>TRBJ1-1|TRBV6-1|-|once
TGTGCCAGCAGTGAGGGTCCCCTCACTGAAGCTTTCTTT
CASSEGPLTEAFF
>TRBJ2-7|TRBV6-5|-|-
TGTGCCAGCAGAAAGGGGACAGTGGGAGGGAAGCACTTC
CASRKGTVGGKHF
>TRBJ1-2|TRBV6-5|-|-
TGTGCCAGCAACCCCTCTGGGACGTCCTATGGCTACACCTTC
CASNPSGTSYGYTF
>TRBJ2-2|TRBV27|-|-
TGTGCCAGCAGACCGGGACTCCGCGCCGGGGAGCTGTTTTTT
CASRPGLRAGELFF
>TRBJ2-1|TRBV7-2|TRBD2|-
TGTGCCAGCAGCCAGCCTCGTGGGCGGGGGGGCCACGGTGAGCAGTTCTTC
CASSQPRGRGGHGEQFF
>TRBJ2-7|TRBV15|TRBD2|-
TGTGCCACCAGCACGTCGCCTCTGCGGGAGCACAGGAGCTACGAGCAGTACTTC
CATSTSPLREHRSYEQYF
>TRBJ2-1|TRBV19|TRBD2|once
TGTGCCAGTAGTATTAGTGGGACTAGCGCCAATGAGCAGTTCTTC
CASSISGTSANEQFF
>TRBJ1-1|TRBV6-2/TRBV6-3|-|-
TGTGCCAGCAGTTACTGGGGCCGGAACACTGAAGCTTTCTTT
CASSYWGRNTEAFF
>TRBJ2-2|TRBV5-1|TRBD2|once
TGCGCCAGCAGCTTGGCCGGATTAGCGGGAGTTTCAGCGAACACCGGGGAGCTGTTTTTT
CASSLAGLAGVSANTGELFF
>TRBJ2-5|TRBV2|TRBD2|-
TGTGCCAGCAGTGATTTCCTAGCGGGAAACCAAGAGACCCAGTACTTC
CASSDFLAGNQETQYF
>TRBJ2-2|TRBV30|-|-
TGTGCACTTACAGGGAACACCGGGGAGCTGTTTTTT
CALTGNTGELFF
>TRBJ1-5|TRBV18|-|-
TGTGCCAGCTCACCGATGAAGGGCAATCAGCCCCAGCATTTT
CASSPMKGNQPQHF
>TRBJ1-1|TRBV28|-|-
TGTGCCAGCAGTTTATATCAGGGGAGCACTGAAGCTTTCTTT
CASSLYQGSTEAFF
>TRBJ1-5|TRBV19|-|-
TGTGCCAGTAGTATCCGGGATAGCAATCAGCCCCAGCATTTT
CASSIRDSNQPQHF
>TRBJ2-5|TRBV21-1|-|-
TGTGCCAGCAGCAAAGACGTGGGCCCCCGGGACAGTCCCGAGACCCAGTACTTC
CASSKDVGPRDSPETQYF
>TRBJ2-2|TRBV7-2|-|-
TGTGCCAGCAGCTTAAACAGGGCCACCGGGGAGCTGTTTTTT
CASSLNRATGELFF
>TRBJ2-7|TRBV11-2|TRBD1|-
TGTGCCAGCAGCTTCCGGACAGGGGAGACCTACGAGCAGTACTTC
CASSFRTGETYEQYF
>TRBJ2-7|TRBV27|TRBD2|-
TGTGCCAGCAGTTTATGGGGCGGGAGCGTCGACGAGCAGTACTTC
CASSLWGGSVDEQYF
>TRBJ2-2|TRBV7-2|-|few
TGTGCCAGCAGGGGGCAGATACTTGCCGGGGAGCTGTTTTTT
CASRGQILAGELFF
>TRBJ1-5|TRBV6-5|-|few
TGTGCCAGCAGTTACCGGGTAGCCACGGCCCAGCATTTT
CASSYRVATAQHF
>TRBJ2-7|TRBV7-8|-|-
TGTGCCAGCAGCTTTGGTTTTCGGGCAGGGGGAGGCTACGAGCAGTACTTC
CASSFGFRAGGGYEQYF
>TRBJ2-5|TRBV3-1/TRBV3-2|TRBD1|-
TGTGCCAGCAGAAAGGGACAGATTATACAAGAGACCCAGTACTTC
CASRKGQIIQETQYF
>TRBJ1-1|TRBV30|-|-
TGTGCCTGCGGACAGATGAACACTGAAGCTTTCTTT
CACGQMNTEAFF
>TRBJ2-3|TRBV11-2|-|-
TGTGCCAGCAGATCCTATCGCAGGCCCACAGATACGCAGTATTTT
CASRSYRRPTDTQYF
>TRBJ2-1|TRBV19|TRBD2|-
TGTGCCAGTAGTATGGACGGGGGGATGTCCTACAATGAGCAGTTCTTC
CASSMDGGMSYNEQFF
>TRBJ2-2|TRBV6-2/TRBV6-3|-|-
TGTGCCAGCAGTTACAGCAACACCGGGGAGCTGTTTTTT
CASSYSNTGELFF
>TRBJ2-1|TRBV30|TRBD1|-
TGTGCCTGGAGTTTAAACACCGGGACAGGGGTCAATGAGCAGTTCTTC
CAWSLNTGTGVNEQFF
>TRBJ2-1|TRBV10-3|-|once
TGTGCCATCAGGGACAGCTCTCCCAATGGGCAGTTCTTC
CAIRDSSPNGQFF
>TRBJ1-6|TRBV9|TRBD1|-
TGTGCCAGCAGCAAAGAGGGGACAGAGAATTCACCCCTCCACTTT
CASSKEGTENSPLHF